The next 20 T cell receptor beta chains were all read from a single sample in a study of blood T cell repertoires in COVID-19. Some clones are missing from TCRdb's copy, which holds only in-frame ones; the method was immunoSEQ multiplex PCR. In the table there are some 200,000 clones, roughly nine tenths of which are singletons. Material: peripheral blood. All receptors derive from a man under 40 with acute or convalescent COVID-19.

The gene calls are TRBV29-1 and TRBJ1-5, with D uncertain. Deletions cut 4 bases from V and 0 bases from J, with 7 bases between. This CDR3 is 13 amino acids long. Germline V gives CDR1 SQVTM, CDR2 ANQGSEA. DNA for the CDR3: TGCAGCGTTGCGGGGAATAGCAATCAGCCCCAGCATTTT. It specifies CSVAGNSNQPQHF.

CDR3 DNA: TGTGCCAGCAGCCCACGGGGAGGGAGCCGGGAGCAGTACTTC. Translated, it gives CASSPRGGSREQYF. The chain employs TRBV7-9 and TRBJ2-7; 7 bases are shared with TRBD2. The V gene's germline CDR1 is SEHNR and CDR2 FQNEAQ (reference sequence). This CDR3 is 14 amino acids long. V gave up 5 bases and J gave up 7 bases; unmatched junction bases: 11.

A word on this clone: Relative to the germline gene, one junction end is altered; a read error may explain this. The chain has TRBV5-5 and TRBJ1-6; TRBD1 is a possible D gene (5 bases). Per germline, CDR1 SGHKS and CDR2 YYEKEE (reference sequence). This CDR3 contains 14 residues. This CDR3 is CASSSYQGDGRAIF. The CDR3 nucleotides read TGTGCCAGCAGCTCATATCAGGGCGATGGAAGGGCCATCTTT.

This clone was counted a few times. The CDR3 DNA reads TGTGCCAGCAGCTTAGGGGGACAGGGGGCGGAGACCCAGTACTTC. This sequence encodes CASSLGGQGAETQYF. The chain carries TRBV11-1 and TRBJ2-5, with 12 bases that match TRBD1. CDR3 size: 15 residues. The germline V gene encodes CDR1 SGHAT and CDR2 FQDESV (reference sequence). V shed 1 base, J shed 5 bases, and the junction held 2 bases outside the gene matches.

This rearrangement joins TRBV4-1 to TRBJ2-1, with 9 bases identical to TRBD2. V shed 4 bases and J 0 bases; nucleotides not matched to a gene: 7. Germline V gene lookup returns CDR1 MGHRA and CDR2 YSYEKL. The CDR3 is 17 residues long. In DNA form, the CDR3 reads TGCGCCAGCAGCCCCCGACTAGCGGAAAGCTCCTACAATGAGCAGTTCTTC. Its protein product is CASSPRLAESSYNEQFF.

Only one count was recorded for this clone. This rearrangement joins TRBV7-3 to TRBJ2-3, with unresolved D. Trimming pared 2 bases from V and 6 bases from J, leaving 12 bases between. The CDR3 is 14 amino acids. CDR1 is SGHTA, CDR2 FQGTGA, per germline. The CDR3 region has the DNA TGTGCCAGCAGCTTATCCCCCCAGGTTGATACGCAGTATTTT. It encodes CASSLSPQVDTQYF.

This clone was observed once. CDR3 protein: CASNSATVNQPQHF. The CDR3 nucleotides are TGTGCCAGCAATTCAGCGACAGTCAATCAGCCCCAGCATTTT. The chain carries TRBV28 and TRBJ1-5, with D perhaps TRBD1 (5 bases). In germline, CDR1 is MDHEN, CDR2 SYDVKM. V lost 7 bases and J 3 bases, leaving 13 bases between the germline ends. This CDR3 has 14 residues.

This chain uses TRBV5-4 with TRBJ2-7; 10 bases map to TRBD1. Germline CDR1 and CDR2: SGHNT and YYREEE (reference sequence). This CDR3 comprises 15 residues. J was trimmed by 4 bases and V by 5 bases; bases with no gene match: 9. As DNA, the CDR3 is TGTGCCAGCAGAGAACGGGGGACAGGGGATTACGAGCAGTACTTC. Amino acids: CASRERGTGDYEQYF.

The V gene is TRBV6-6, the J gene TRBJ1-4, with D tentatively TRBD1 (6 bases). CDR3 length equals 15 residues. Germline V lookup: CDR1 MNHNY, CDR2 SVGAGI (reference sequence). Trimming removed 0 bases from V and 8 bases from J, with 13 bases in between. The CDR3 spells CASSYSGGVKEKLFF. The CDR3, as DNA: TGTGCCAGCAGTTACTCAGGGGGGGTGAAAGAAAAACTGTTTTTT.

V usage is TRBV7-2 and J usage is TRBJ2-7, with 16 bases identical to TRBD2. The CDR3 has 17 residues. Germline V CDR1 and CDR2: SGHTA, FQGNSA. Trimming removed 5 bases from V and 1 base from J; junction bases left unmatched: 5. DNA of the CDR3: TGTGCCAGCAGCCACCTGGGACTAGCGGGGGGGTCCTACGAGCAGTACTTC. Amino acid sequence: CASSHLGLAGGSYEQYF.

This clone was observed many times. The chain joins TRBV10-2 to TRBJ1-1, with 8 nucleotides matching TRBD1. The CDR3 spans 11 residues. Germline trimming cut 7 bases from V and 10 bases from J; bases unmatched to any gene: 5. Germline V gives CDR1 WSHSY, CDR2 SAAADI. CDR3 sequence (DNA): TGCGCCAGCAATAACGGACAGGGAGCTTTCTTT. Its protein product is CASNNGQGAFF.

The rearrangement links TRBV18 to TRBJ2-2, with D tentatively TRBD2 (6 bases). Trimming left V 4 bases short and J 6 bases short, with 9 bases between. Germline assignment: CDR1 KGHSH and CDR2 LQKENI. CDR3 size: 13 residues. Here the CDR3 reads CASSLSGAGELFF. In DNA, the CDR3 is TGTGCCAGCTCACTTTCGGGAGCCGGGGAGCTGTTTTTT. Variable domain in full (rest from reference TRBV18 and TRBJ2-2): NAGVMQNPRHLVRRRGQEARLRCSPMKGHSHVYWYRQLPEEGLKFMVYLQKENIIDESGMPKERFSAEFPKEGPSILRIQQVVRGDSAAYFCASSLSGAGELFFGEGSRLTVL.

The genes are TRBV28 and TRBJ1-2, with 12 bases matching TRBD1. CDR1 and CDR2 from the germline V gene are MDHEN and SYDVKM. The CDR3 is made up of 17 amino acids. Trimming took 8 bases from V and 7 from J; bases not matched to a gene: 17. CDR3: CASSIRGQGAHSGGYTF. The DNA for the CDR3 is TGTGCCAGCTCAATCCGGGGACAGGGGGCGCATTCTGGTGGCTACACCTTC.

The chain couples TRBV18 to TRBJ1-2; 7 bases are a match to TRBD1. The germline V gene has CDR1 KGHSH and CDR2 LQKENI. The CDR3 consists of 17 residues. The J segment lost 3 bases and the V segment lost 0 bases, leaving 10 bases of the junction unmatched. DNA for the CDR3: TGTGCCAGCTCACCACCGTTTGGGACAGCTAAACACTATGGCTACACCTTC. This encodes CASSPPFGTAKHYGYTF.

The gene calls are TRBV21-1 and TRBJ2-3; the D call TRBD2 from the table was never checked on the DNA. TRBV21-1 is a listed pseudogene. This CDR3 has 16 amino acids. CDR3: CASSKRGGDSCDTQYF. The CDR3 coding sequence is TGTGCCAGCAGCAAAAGGGGGGGAGACAGTTGTGATACGCAGTATTTT.

J is TRBJ2-7 and V is TRBV5-5, with 11 bases fitting TRBD1. Germline CDR1 SGHKS, CDR2 YYEKEE (reference sequence). The CDR3 runs to 16 residues. The V and J ends lost 6 bases and 3 bases, in that order; junction bases with no gene match: 11. The CDR3 bases are TGTGCCAGCACTTGGACAGGGGGCCTTACCTACTACGAGCAGTACTTC. It encodes CASTWTGGLTYYEQYF. The complete variable domain, with remaining parts taken from reference TRBV5-5 and TRBJ2-7, reads DAGVTQSPTHLIKTRGQQVTLRCSPISGHKSVSWYQQVLGQGPQFIFQYYEKEERGRGNFPDRFSARQFPNYSSELNVNALLLGDSALYLCASTWTGGLTYYEQYFGPGTRLTVT.

V gene TRBV28 combines with J gene TRBJ2-7, with D maybe TRBD1 (5 bases). The CDR3 loop spans 14 amino acids. Trimming shortened V by 3 bases and J by 2 bases, and 11 bases separated the two germline ends. Germline-derived CDR1 and CDR2 are MDHEN and SYDVKM. CDR3: CASSLFDSTYEQYF. DNA for the CDR3: TGTGCCAGCAGTTTGTTTGACAGTACCTACGAGCAGTACTTC. The full variable domain, with the rest looked up from reference TRBV28 and TRBJ2-7, is DVKVTQSSRYLVKRTGEKVFLECVQDMDHENMFWYRQDPGLGLRLIYFSYDVKMKEKGDIPEGYSVSREKKERFSLILESASTNQTSMYLCASSLFDSTYEQYFGPGTRLTVT.

The V and J genes are TRBV9 and TRBJ1-5, with TRBD1 identical over 9 bases. From germline, CDR1 is SGDLS and CDR2 YYNGEE. Trimming at V came to 3 bases and at J to 6 bases, leaving 10 bases not matched to a gene. This CDR3 comprises 16 residues. CDR3 protein: CASSETGTGIGQPQHF. The CDR3 bases are TGTGCCAGCAGCGAGACCGGGACAGGGATCGGTCAGCCCCAGCATTTT.

The chain carries TRBV30 and TRBJ2-7; 12 bases line up with TRBD1. The CDR3 has 12 amino acids. In germline, CDR1 is GTSNPN, CDR2 SVGIG (reference sequence). The CDR3 spells CAEGQGAREQYF. The CDR3 DNA sequence: TGTGCTGAGGGACAGGGGGCCCGGGAGCAGTACTTC.

The DNA for the CDR3 is TGTGCCAGCAGTAGGACTAGCGGGCCCACCATCGCGAACACCGGGGAGCTGTTTTTT. Amino acid sequence: CASSRTSGPTIANTGELFF. The J gene is TRBJ2-2, the V gene TRBV2; 11 nucleotides agree with TRBD2. Germline V CDR1 and CDR2: SNHLY, FYNNEI. After removal of 5 bases from V and 0 bases from J, the junction contained 11 bases not matched to a gene. This CDR3 has 19 amino acids.